This entry lists 22 T cell receptor beta chains sequenced from one sample in a study of blood T cell repertoires in COVID-19. The assay was immunoSEQ multiplex PCR, and TCRdb's table has in-frame clones only and misses some. The sample contains 250,000 to 350,000 clones, about nine tenths of which appear only once. Material: PBMCs or T cells enriched from blood (not recorded which). All receptors come from a woman under 30 who had recovered from COVID-19.

This clone was seen just once. The V call is TRBV3-1 (or the pseudogene TRBV3-2), the J call TRBJ1-2, with 7 bases lining up with TRBD1. The germline V gene has CDR1 LGHDT and CDR2 YNNKEL (reference sequence). V dropped 0 bases and J dropped 8; count of bases not matched to a gene: 3. CDR3 length: 13 amino acids. In DNA form, the CDR3 reads TGTGCCAGCAGCCAAGAACAGGGGAAGGGCTACACCTTC. Its protein product is CASSQEQGKGYTF.

V usage is TRBV2 and J usage is TRBJ1-1; 7 bases align to TRBD1. The CDR3 runs to 13 residues. Trimming cost V 2 bases and J 11 bases; bases outside gene matches: 8. Germline CDR1 and CDR2: SNHLY and FYNNEI. The CDR3 here is CASSEIQGSGAFF. Written as DNA, the CDR3 is TGTGCCAGCAGTGAAATACAGGGGAGTGGGGCTTTCTTT. The complete variable domain, with remaining parts taken from reference TRBV2 and TRBJ1-1, reads EPEVTQTPSHQVTQMGQEVILRCVPISNHLYFYWYRQILGQKVEFLVSFYNNEISEKSEIFDDQFSVERPDGSNFTLKIRSTKLEDSAMYFCASSEIQGSGAFFGQGTRLTVV.

The CDR3 region has the DNA TGTGCCAGTAGTGGGGGACCTCGGGACAGGGCCTACGAGCAGTACTTC. Amino acid sequence: CASSGGPRDRAYEQYF. The chain has TRBV19 and TRBJ2-7, with TRBD1 matching 9 bases. The germline gives CDR1 LNHDA, CDR2 SQIVND (reference sequence). The CDR3 loop spans 16 amino acids. V gave up 5 bases and J gave up 2 bases; unmatched junction bases: 10.

The genes are TRBV2 and TRBJ2-1; 7 nucleotides align to TRBD2. CDR3 size: 14 residues. Looked up from germline, CDR1 is SNHLY and CDR2 is FYNNEI. The J segment lost 9 bases and the V segment lost 5 bases, leaving 10 bases of the junction unmatched. The CDR3 nucleotides are TGTGCCAGCAGTAGGACACAAGCGGGGAGTGAGCAGTTCTTC. Protein product: CASSRTQAGSEQFF.

The rearrangement joins TRBV6-4 to TRBJ2-2, with a tentative D call TRBD1 (6 bases). V shed 2 bases and J shed 2 bases, with 9 bases lying between them. Germline assignment: CDR1 MRHNA and CDR2 SNTAGT. The CDR3 totals 15 residues. Here the CDR3 DNA reads TGTGCCAGCAGTGACACGGGACAAAACACCGGGGAGCTGTTTTTT. As protein: CASSDTGQNTGELFF.

This chain uses TRBV29-1 with TRBJ2-7, with D possibly being TRBD1 (6 bases). The CDR3 runs 14 residues. Trimming removed 2 bases from V and 4 bases from J, with 15 bases in between. Germline CDR1 and CDR2: SQVTM and ANQGSEA. In DNA, the CDR3 is TGCAGCGTTGAAACCAGGGGAAGTAGGTACGAGCAGTACTTC. It yields the protein CSVETRGSRYEQYF.

The chain carries TRBV10-1 and TRBJ1-5; the D gene is possibly TRBD1 (6 bases). The V gene lost 4 bases and the J gene lost 4 bases, with 8 bases spanning the gap. Germline-derived CDR1 and CDR2 are WNHNN and SYGVQD (reference sequence). The CDR3 is 13 amino acids. The CDR3 region has the DNA TGCGCCAGCAGTGGGGGGCCTAATCAGCCCCAGCATTTT. Translating gives CASSGGPNQPQHF.

Points on this clone: A junction boundary mismatches the germline segment, possibly from a read error. The gene calls are TRBV2 and TRBJ1-1, with unresolved D. The CDR3 spans 11 residues. Germline values: CDR1 SNHLY, CDR2 FYNNEI. Here the CDR3 reads CASSERQGRHF. As DNA, the CDR3 is TGTGCCAGCAGTGAACGACAAGGTAGACACTTT.

The chain couples TRBV7-9 to TRBJ1-1, with D hard to call. CDR1 is SEHNR and CDR2 is FQNEAQ in the germline V gene (reference sequence). Deletions cut 2 bases from V and 3 bases from J, with 4 bases between. The CDR3 runs 12 residues. The CDR3 bases are TGTGCCAGCAGCTTACAGGACACTGAAGCTTTCTTT. Protein: CASSLQDTEAFF.

The chain combines TRBV18 with TRBJ1-4; no reliable D call. CDR1 and CDR2 from the germline V gene are KGHSH and LQKENI. Trimming removed 2 bases from V and 5 bases from J, with 15 bases in between. This CDR3 comprises 16 residues. CDR3 sequence reads: CASSPSPDRENEKLFF. The DNA for the CDR3 is TGTGCCAGCTCACCATCTCCAGACCGGGAGAATGAAAAACTGTTTTTT.

The V and J genes are TRBV3-1 (or the pseudogene TRBV3-2) and TRBJ2-7, with D maybe TRBD1 (5 bases). The germline CDR1 and CDR2 sequences are LGHDT and YNNKEL (reference sequence). Trimming shortened V by 4 bases and J by 2 bases, and 9 bases separated the two germline ends. CDR3 length: 13 amino acids. CDR3 protein: CASSLRQTYEQYF. CDR3 coding DNA: TGTGCCAGCAGCCTACGACAGACCTACGAGCAGTACTTC.

The genes are TRBV2 and TRBJ1-3; D unresolved. CDR1 SNHLY and CDR2 FYNNEI come from the germline V gene. CDR3 length: 14 residues. V was pared by 3 bases and J by 4 bases, with 10 bases between. This chain's CDR3 is CASSDAAAGNTIYF. CDR3 coding DNA: TGTGCCAGCAGTGACGCGGCAGCCGGAAACACCATATATTTT. Drawing the rest from reference TRBV2 and TRBJ1-3, the complete variable domain is EPEVTQTPSHQVTQMGQEVILRCVPISNHLYFYWYRQILGQKVEFLVSFYNNEISEKSEIFDDQFSVERPDGSNFTLKIRSTKLEDSAMYFCASSDAAAGNTIYFGEGSWLTVV.

This chain's CDR3 is CASSYGGGYGYTF. The CDR3 region has the DNA TGTGCCAGTTCATACGGCGGGGGGTATGGCTACACCTTC. V usage is TRBV19 and J usage is TRBJ1-2, with D maybe TRBD1 (5 bases). Germline values: CDR1 LNHDA, CDR2 SQIVND (reference sequence). The CDR3 is 13 amino acids. Deletions cut 8 bases from V and 5 bases from J, with 15 bases between.

V gene TRBV7-9 combines with J gene TRBJ1-4, with 8 bases aligning to TRBD1. V shed 4 bases and J 6 bases; nucleotides not matched to a gene: 4. Germline V gives CDR1 SEHNR, CDR2 FQNEAQ (reference sequence). The CDR3 is 14 residues long. The DNA of the CDR3 is TGTGCCAGCAGCTCGCAGGGGGCCGATGAAAAACTGTTTTTT. Amino acid sequence: CASSSQGADEKLFF.

This clone came up a few times. This rearrangement joins TRBV19 to TRBJ2-1; D not certain. The CDR3 contains 12 residues. V dropped 5 bases and J dropped 8 bases, with 10 bases sitting between them. CDR1 is LNHDA and CDR2 is SQIVND in the germline V gene (reference sequence). CDR3 nucleotides: TGTGCCAGTAGTTTTCCCCCGGATGAGCAGTTCTTC. Its translation: CASSFPPDEQFF.

The J gene is TRBJ1-5, the V gene TRBV5-1, with TRBD1 identical over 8 bases. The CDR3 is 18 residues long. V trimming: 0 bases; J trimming: 3 bases; junction bases outside the gene matches: 11. Germline CDR1 and CDR2: SGHRS and YFSETQ. CDR3 residues: CASSLGAGGEGFNQPQHF. The CDR3 DNA is TGCGCCAGCAGCTTGGGAGCAGGGGGCGAGGGATTCAATCAGCCCCAGCATTTT.

The J gene is TRBJ1-1, the V gene TRBV6-1; 7 nucleotides line up with TRBD1. Trimming took 2 bases from V and 6 from J; bases not matched to a gene: 9. This CDR3 is 15 amino acids long. Looked up from germline, CDR1 is MNHNS and CDR2 is SASEGT. This CDR3 is CASSEQGEFISEAFF. CDR3 nucleotide sequence: TGTGCCAGCAGTGAACAGGGGGAGTTTATCTCTGAAGCTTTCTTT.

The chain links TRBV3-1 (or the pseudogene TRBV3-2) to TRBJ2-3; 9 nucleotides agree with TRBD2. Germline values: CDR1 LGHDT, CDR2 YNNKEL (reference sequence). The CDR3 extends over 17 amino acids. Trimming cost V 0 bases and J 2 bases; bases outside gene matches: 6. The DNA for the CDR3 is TGTGCCAGCAGCCAAGATCGGCTAGCGGGGTTCACAGATACGCAGTATTTT. Protein: CASSQDRLAGFTDTQYF.

The chain couples TRBV27 to TRBJ2-5, with 7 bases matching TRBD1. Per the germline V gene, CDR1 is MNHEY and CDR2 is SMNVEV (reference sequence). The CDR3 sequence is 15 residues long. V lost 6 bases and J lost 4; bases outside the gene matches: 11. The CDR3 loop is CASSPPDRATETQYF. In nucleotides, the CDR3 is TGTGCCAGCAGCCCCCCAGACAGGGCGACAGAGACCCAGTACTTC.

The CDR3 bases are TGTGCCAGCGGGACAGGGGGGCGGTACGAGCAGTACTTC. Translating gives CASGTGGRYEQYF. J is TRBJ2-7 and V is TRBV27, with 11 bases matching TRBD1. CDR3 length: 13 residues. Germline CDR1 MNHEY, CDR2 SMNVEV (reference sequence). V gave up 8 bases and J gave up 4 bases; unmatched junction bases: 4.

The chain has TRBV15 and TRBJ2-1; tentative D call: TRBD1 (6 bases). This CDR3 comprises 14 residues. Germline V gene lookup returns CDR1 LNHNV and CDR2 YYDKDF (reference sequence). Trimming cost V 0 bases and J 8 bases, with 11 bases left between them. The CDR3 spells CATSRDQGIDEQFF. In DNA form, the CDR3 reads TGTGCCACCAGCAGAGATCAGGGGATTGATGAGCAGTTCTTC. Together with reference TRBV15 and TRBJ2-1, the CDR3 gives the full variable domain: DAMVIQNPRYQVTQFGKPVTLSCSQTLNHNVMYWYQQKSSQAPKLLFHYYDKDFNNEADTPDNFQSRRPNTSFCFLDIRSPGLGDTAMYLCATSRDQGIDEQFFGPGTRLTVL.

The J gene is TRBJ1-4, the V gene TRBV5-4, with D perhaps TRBD1 (5 bases). This CDR3 comprises 16 residues. V was shortened by 0 bases and J by 4 bases, with 13 bases between the two germline ends. The germline V gene encodes CDR1 SGHNT and CDR2 YYREEE (reference sequence). The CDR3 reads CASSLGNPRDNEKLFF. CDR3 DNA: TGTGCCAGCAGCTTGGGAAACCCCAGGGATAATGAAAAACTGTTTTTT. Full variable domain (remainder filled in from reference TRBV5-4 and TRBJ1-4): ETGVTQSPTHLIKTRGQQVTLRCSSQSGHNTVSWYQQALGQGPQFIFQYYREEENGRGNFPPRFSGLQFPNYSSELNVNALELDDSALYLCASSLGNPRDNEKLFFGSGTQLSVL.